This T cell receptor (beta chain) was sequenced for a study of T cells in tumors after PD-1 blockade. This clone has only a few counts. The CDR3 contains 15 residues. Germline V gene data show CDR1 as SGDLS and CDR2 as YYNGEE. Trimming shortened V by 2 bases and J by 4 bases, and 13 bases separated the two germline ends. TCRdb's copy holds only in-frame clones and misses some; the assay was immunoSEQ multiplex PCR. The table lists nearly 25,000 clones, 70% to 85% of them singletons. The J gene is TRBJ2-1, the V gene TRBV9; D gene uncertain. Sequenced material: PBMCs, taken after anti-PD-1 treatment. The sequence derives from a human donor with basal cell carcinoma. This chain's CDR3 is CASSVRLVGYNEQFF. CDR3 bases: TGTGCCAGCAGCGTGAGGCTAGTGGGATACAATGAGCAGTTCTTC.